This T cell receptor (beta chain) was found in a study of T cells in Graves' hyperthyroidism and ophthalmopathy (dated by TCRdb to about 2019). For the study in its entirety: Peripheral blood samples were taken at the time of initial diagnosis, prior to any treatment. The paper reports TCR Vbeta CDR3 sequencing of approximately 130 peripheral blood samples: approximately 41 ophthalmopathy, under 85 hyperthyroidism and around 17 progressor patients. In addition, the study compared T-cell repertoires in thyroid tissue and in blood from about six Graves' hyperthyroidism patients. The 75 to 100 discovery patients were divided at random into training and test sets in a 7:3 ratio. Whether ophthalmopathy could be predicted prospectively was tested in an independent validation cohort made up of under 20 hyperthyroidism patients plus 17 patients who later progressed to ophthalmopathy. Following sampling, methimazole starting at 30 mg daily was given to hyperthyroidism patients, and high-dose intravenous methylprednisolone was given to ophthalmopathy patients. A discovery cohort of about a hundred patients, 43 with Graves' ophthalmopathy and 55 to 65 with stable Graves' hyperthyroidism, was used to find distinguishing TCR V-J signatures.

Study-wide findings and limitations: No statistical method was used to fix the sample size in advance, and group allocation was not hidden from the investigators. During validation, the model predicted progression to ophthalmopathy a median of around six months ahead of onset, with roughly 65% sensitivity and more than 72% specificity. Blood samples also contained most of the expanded thyroid clonotypes (frequency above 0.001), which suggests that blood repertoires may reflect thyroid immune responses. A 13 V-J signature model separated ophthalmopathy from stable hyperthyroidism, with approximately 86% sensitivity and roughly 82% specificity in cross-validation and 80%/75% in testing.

With regard to this clonotype: It lacks a known antigen. The junction differs from germline at one of its ends, possibly a read error.

Ophthalmopathy patients had moderately to severely active disease, with a Clinical Activity Score of 3 or more, a NOSPECS grade of 4 or more, and a disease duration of less than 3 months. Exclusion was applied to patients with uncontrolled infections, other autoimmune diseases, pregnancy or lactation. Clinical symptoms, serum thyroxine and TRAb, thyroid ultrasound, and orbital computed tomography formed the basis for the diagnoses. Ficoll-Paque density gradient centrifugation was used to isolate PBMCs from about 9 ml of fresh peripheral blood. Trizol reagent was used to extract total RNA, and RNA quality was then checked on an Agilent 2100 Bioanalyzer. The TCR beta CDR3 regions were amplified from RNA transcripts. The TCR CDR3 was subjected to a first round of RT-PCR using the HTBI primer set and the Qiagen OneStep RT-PCR kit. The libraries were constructed in a second round of multiplex PCR and then size-selected and purified. Sequencing of the libraries was done on an Illumina HiSeq2000 using paired-end 100 bp reads. In the original analysis: SOAPnuke was used to process the raw data, throwing out any read that contained adapters or uncalled bases, had a mean Phred below 15, or lacked an exact constant-primer or identifier match. High-quality paired reads were merged with COPE v1.2.5, and unique nucleotide sequences were defined as clonotypes. Clonotypes were aligned to IMGT TRBV, TRBD and TRBJ reference segments using MiTCR v1.1. Analysis was restricted to V-J combinations with a frequency above 0.0001, which covered about 99% of repertoires. A TCS score was defined as the ratio between F50 (clonal expansion) and ExV (chaos), using BLOSUM62-based TCRdist between CDR3 peptides within each V-J. Welch's t-statistics and random forest reduced roughly 530 V-J features to some 14, which were used in a naive Bayes classifier (R e1071). Using fastp at Q25 and MiXCR, TCRdb reprocessed the public reads and kept productive beta chains. Rows merge per CDR3 protein into single entries with the most common DNA and genes. None of the V and J calls come from the authors' own analysis; TCRdb made them. This sample gives 530,000 or so distinct CDR3 sequences in total; 17% of them show up just once. Roughly a sixth of the sample is held by the ten biggest clonotypes.

The CDR1 and CDR2 encoded by the germline V gene are SGHDN and FVKESK. The cysteine opens and the phenylalanine closes a CDR3 of 15 amino acids. The retained sequence is limited to the CDR3, 45 bases, with the frame set at the first base. Rearrangement joined TRBV14 to TRBJ2-1; 9 junctional bases match TRBD2. This clonotype originated in a woman aged 18-30 years with Graves' ophthalmopathy. Source material: blood. CDR3 protein: CASSQGLADYNEQSF. The nucleotide sequence reads as follows: TGTGCCAGCAGCCAAGGACTAGCGGACTACAATGAGCAGTCCTTC.